The clone carrying this T cell receptor (beta chain) was detected a few times. Its specificity is unknown. It was 5'RACE with constant-segment primers that produced the TCR alpha and TCR beta cDNA libraries, which carried sample barcodes and UMIs. TCRdb reprocessed the 5' RACE reads via MiXCR and lists one record per CDR3 protein. The sample has about 35,000 distinct CDR3 sequences; about 21% are singletons. Trimming stripped 4 bases from V and 3 bases from J, with 16 bases between. CDR1 and CDR2 from the germline V gene are SGHNT and YYREEE (reference sequence). CDR3 length equals 15 residues. This entry comes from a study of T-cell memory formation after mild COVID-19. General study points: The pre-infection memory compartment contained some responding clones, suggesting cross-reactive memory joined.

This clonotype was sampled from an adult who had mild COVID-19 (a few samples of this study predate the infection). Cell type and time point are not known. The V gene is TRBV5-4, the J gene TRBJ1-1; D uncertain. The sequencing sample was made of PBMCs or a T cell subset sorted from them (not recorded which). The CDR3 loop is CASSQSIVRDTEAFF. CDR3 in DNA: TGTGCCAGCAGCCAATCGATTGTTAGAGACACTGAAGCTTTCTTT. Full variable domain (outside the CDR3, taken from reference TRBV5-4 and TRBJ1-1): ETGVTQSPTHLIKTRGQQVTLRCSSQSGHNTVSWYQQALGQGPQFIFQYYREEENGRGNFPPRFSGLQFPNYSSELNVNALELDDSALYLCASSQSIVRDTEAFFGQGTRLTVV.